Each of the 15 T cell receptor beta chains below was sequenced from the same sample in a study of blood T cells in healthy people across ages (dated by TCRdb to 2014 to 2015). Libraries were built with 5' RACE. The data were produced on an Illumina HiSeq 2500. The second PCR ran for roughly 7 to 12 cycles and used a J-beta primer mix along with a sample-barcoded 5' primer. TCRdb itself trimmed the public reads at Q25 with fastp, ran MiXCR and retained productive beta chains. For every CDR3 protein sequence, its rows merge into one entry that carries the most common genes and DNA. The sample profile shows 650,000 to 800,000 distinct CDR3 sequences; around 43% of them were found once. The top ten constitute about 21% of the sample. The sequenced material came from blood. The receptors were gathered from a man between 60 and 75 years old in good health.

The chain combines TRBV30 with TRBJ1-6; 8 nucleotides align to TRBD1. J was trimmed by 13 bases and V by 2 bases; bases with no gene match: 13. The CDR3 has 15 residues. Germline assignment: CDR1 GTSNPN and CDR2 SVGIG (reference sequence). CDR3 protein: CAWSTGTGSSLPLHF. Here the CDR3 DNA reads TGTGCCTGGAGTACCGGGACAGGTAGTAGCCTCCCCCTCCACTTT. The full variable domain, its missing parts supplied by reference TRBV30 and TRBJ1-6, is SQTIHQWPATLVQPVGSPLSLECTVEGTSNPNLYWYRQAAGRGLQLLFYSVGIGQISSEVPQNLSASRPQDRQFILSSKKLLLSDSGFYLCAWSTGTGSSLPLHFGNGTRLTVT.

V and J are TRBV6-4 and TRBJ1-1; D ambiguous. This CDR3 has 13 residues. Deletions cut 4 bases from V and 2 bases from J, with 8 bases between. Germline-derived CDR1 and CDR2 are MRHNA and SNTAGT. Here the CDR3 DNA reads TGTGCCAGCAGTGCGACCCTAAACACTGAAGCTTTCTTT. Translating gives CASSATLNTEAFF.

This clonotype has more than one count but fewer than ten. The chain employs TRBV15 and TRBJ2-3; a possible D gene is TRBD2 (5 bases). This CDR3 region has 14 residues. CDR1 is LNHNV, CDR2 YYDKDF, per germline (reference sequence). V was cut by 3 bases and J by 5 bases, with 12 bases left in between. CDR3 nucleotide sequence: TGTGCCACCAGCAGTTGGCTAGCCATAGATACGCAGTATTTT. It is translated as CATSSWLAIDTQYF.

This clonotype was counted a few times. CDR3 loop: CASSDSGGSTDTQYF. As DNA, the CDR3 is TGTGCCAGCAGCGATAGCGGGGGGAGCACAGATACGCAGTATTTT. The rearrangement joins TRBV9 to TRBJ2-3; 10 bases agree with TRBD2. Germline-derived CDR1 and CDR2 are SGDLS and YYNGEE. Trimming took 3 bases from V and 0 from J; bases not matched to a gene: 1. The CDR3 loop spans 15 amino acids.

V is TRBV29-1 and J is TRBJ2-1; D remains unclear. Per germline, CDR1 SQVTM and CDR2 ANQGSEA. The CDR3 is 10 residues long. The CDR3 region is CGAASNEQFF. CDR3 sequence (DNA): TGCGGCGCAGCCAGCAATGAGCAGTTCTTC.

This clonotype showed up just a few times. J is TRBJ2-5 and V is TRBV6-5, with 7 positions matching TRBD1. The J call may be in error: the DNA end matches TRBJ2-7 better. The germline V gene has CDR1 MNHEY and CDR2 SVGAGI. This CDR3 spans 13 amino acids. CDR3 amino acids: CASRERTGGEQYF. The CDR3 DNA reads as TGTGCCAGCAGAGAAAGGACAGGAGGCGAGCAGTACTTC.

This clonotype was observed a handful of times. This chain links TRBV10-3 with TRBJ1-5, with a tentative D call TRBD1 (6 bases). V lost 0 bases to trimming and J lost 7 bases, with 10 bases between them. The CDR3 contains 14 residues. Germline CDR1 is ENHRY and CDR2 is SYGVKD. The CDR3 DNA reads TGTGCCATCAGTGAGTCGGGGGCTCGCCAGCCCCAGCATTTT. It specifies CAISESGARQPQHF.

This chain joins TRBV6-2 or TRBV6-3 and TRBJ2-1, with 14 nucleotides matching TRBD2. V was clipped by 2 bases and J by 7 bases; unmatched bases: 1. Germline V gives CDR1 MNHEY, CDR2 SVGEGT. There are 15 residues in the CDR3. The CDR3 sequence is CASSYGTSGGNEQFF. DNA of the CDR3: TGTGCCAGCAGTTACGGGACTAGCGGGGGTAATGAGCAGTTCTTC.

The V call is TRBV4-3, the J call TRBJ2-7, with D maybe TRBD1 (6 bases). Germline CDR1 reads LGHNA; CDR2 reads YSLEER. The CDR3 sequence is 15 residues long. Deletions cut 0 bases from V and 3 bases from J, with 12 bases between. The CDR3 region has the DNA TGCGCCAGCAGCCAAGACTATGACAGGTACTACGAGCAGTACTTC. It translates to CASSQDYDRYYEQYF.

This clonotype has just one count. CDR3 residues: CSAKPSGGIPHQETQYF. The CDR3 DNA is TGCAGTGCGAAACCTAGCGGGGGGATACCCCACCAAGAGACCCAGTACTTC. J is TRBJ2-5 and V is TRBV20-1; 11 bases are shared with TRBD2. Germline assignment: CDR1 DFQATT and CDR2 SNEGSKA (reference sequence). V dropped 6 bases and J dropped 0; count of bases not matched to a gene: 12. The CDR3 runs 17 residues.

This clonotype has only a few counts. CDR3 DNA sequence: TGTGCCTGGAGTGCGGACAGAGGCTACGAGCAGTACTTC. Protein: CAWSADRGYEQYF. The chain links TRBV30 to TRBJ2-7; TRBD1 might be the D (6 bases). The CDR3 contains 13 residues. Germline CDR1 GTSNPN, CDR2 SVGIG (reference sequence). V was trimmed by 1 base and J by 3 bases, leaving 10 bases between them.

This clonotype occurred a few times. This chain links TRBV20-1 with TRBJ2-7; 8 bases fit TRBD2. CDR1 and CDR2 from the germline V gene are DFQATT and SNEGSKA (reference sequence). This CDR3 contains 16 residues. V shed 6 bases, J shed 0 bases, and the junction held 13 bases outside the gene matches. CDR3 sequence (DNA): TGCAGTGCCCCCCCGTTGCGGGGGGAAACCTCCTACGAGCAGTACTTC. Its protein product is CSAPPLRGETSYEQYF.

This clonotype showed up just a few times. The V call is TRBV6-2 or TRBV6-3, the J call TRBJ2-5; 9 positions agree with TRBD2. Germline V CDR1 and CDR2: MNHEY, SVGEGT. The trim removed 7 bases at V and 2 bases at J, leaving 5 bases unmatched. The CDR3 contains 14 residues. In DNA form, the CDR3 reads TGTGCCAGCAACCGACTAGCGGCACAAGAGACCCAGTACTTC. Amino acids: CASNRLAAQETQYF.

In this sample, this clonotype turned up a few times. V gene TRBV9 combines with J gene TRBJ1-2, with D maybe TRBD1 (6 bases). Trimming pared 0 bases from V and 3 bases from J, leaving 9 bases between. The CDR3 spans 14 residues. Germline V gene sequence: CDR1 SGDLS, CDR2 YYNGEE. In DNA, the CDR3 is TGTGCCAGCAGCGTAGACAGGGTTGACTATGGCTACACCTTC. Translating gives CASSVDRVDYGYTF.

This chain links TRBV5-1 with TRBJ2-4; TRBD1 agrees at 8 bases. The end of the DNA aligns better with TRBJ2-7, so the J call may be wrong. This CDR3 region has 15 residues. Germline V gene sequence: CDR1 SGHRS, CDR2 YFSETQ. The DNA of the CDR3 is TGCGCCAGCAGCACCACGACAGGGGAAGCCTACGAGCAGTACTTC. Protein: CASSTTTGEAYEQYF.